This entry lists 15 T cell receptor beta chains sequenced from one sample in a study of T cells in Graves' hyperthyroidism and ophthalmopathy (dated by TCRdb to 2018 to 2020). The receptor library was made with multiplex PCR. Sequenced on an Illumina HiSeq 2000. TCR beta CDR3 regions were amplified from RNA transcripts. A first-round RT-PCR of the TCR CDR3 used the HTBI primer set with the Qiagen OneStep RT-PCR kit. In TCRdb, the public reads were trimmed at Q25 with fastp and aligned with MiXCR, with productive beta chains retained. Each record represents a unique CDR3 protein, reported with the most common genes and DNA among its rows. This sample comprises roughly 580,000 distinct CDR3 sequences, roughly 46% of them detected only once. 8.2% of the sample is held by the ten biggest clonotypes. Sample: peripheral blood or thyroid tissue (not recorded which). The receptor set was obtained from a woman younger than 30 with Graves' hyperthyroidism. Donor details come from another sample of the same person, matched by shared clones.

The rearrangement links TRBV7-6 to TRBJ2-7; 13 bases match TRBD2. The CDR3 contains 16 residues. V lost 5 bases and J lost 4; bases outside the gene matches: 8. In germline, CDR1 is SGHVS, CDR2 FNYEAQ. CDR3 loop: CASSPGTSGIEYEQYF. The CDR3 bases are TGTGCCAGCAGCCCAGGGACTAGCGGGATTGAATACGAGCAGTACTTC.

As regards this clonotype: Since the CDR3 does not end with the conserved phenylalanine or tryptophan, this likely comes from a read error. It is unclear where the CDR3 begins or ends on the DNA, so no DNA is shown, and the CDR3 is as TCRdb lists it. The chain couples TRBV10-3 to TRBJ2-6; the listed D gene, TRBD1, was not tested against the DNA. With termini counted, the CDR3 has 11 amino acids. From germline, CDR1 is ENHRY and CDR2 SYGVKD. The CDR3 spells CAIIAGTGPRT.

This clonotype has more than one count but fewer than ten. The CDR3 DNA reads TGTGCCAGCAGCCCTCAGGGACTCCTTCCGAATTCACCCCTCCACTTT. This gives the protein CASSPQGLLPNSPLHF. The rearrangement uses TRBV7-9 and TRBJ1-6; tentatively, D is TRBD1 (5 bases). V lost 5 bases, J lost 7 bases, and 18 bases lay in between. Germline loops: CDR1 SEHNR, CDR2 FQNEAQ (reference sequence). This CDR3 comprises 16 residues.

The rearrangement uses TRBV9 and TRBJ2-2, with TRBD2 as a possible D gene (7 bases). Per germline, CDR1 SGDLS and CDR2 YYNGEE. V was pared by 0 bases and J by 2 bases, with 11 bases between. The CDR3 extends over 16 amino acids. The DNA of the CDR3 is TGTGCCAGCAGCGTAGCCGGGGGGCTTAACACCGGGGAGCTGTTTTTT. Translation gives CASSVAGGLNTGELFF.

This clonotype was seen a few times. This chain joins TRBV20-1 and TRBJ2-7; 7 bases fit TRBD2. Germline CDR1 is DFQATT and CDR2 is SNEGSKA (reference sequence). Unmatched junction bases numbered 4, after V lost 0 bases and J lost 2 bases. CDR3 length: 14 residues. CDR3 DNA sequence: TGCAGTGCTAGAGAGGCCGCGGGAGCCTACGAGCAGTACTTC. Residues: CSAREAAGAYEQYF.

Of note for this clonotype: A much larger clone differs by one base, so this may be a read error. V usage is TRBV7-9 and J usage is TRBJ1-5; D not certain. This CDR3 spans 15 amino acids. The germline CDR1 and CDR2 sequences are SEHNR and FQNEAQ (reference sequence). V was pared by 3 bases and J by 3 bases, with 12 bases between. Written as DNA, the CDR3 is TGTGCCAGCAGCTTTTCAAAGACTGACAATCAGCCCCAGCATTTT. Protein product: CASSFSKTDNQPQHF.

The chain combines TRBV7-8 with TRBJ2-5; D remains unclear. Per the germline V gene, CDR1 is SGHVS and CDR2 is FQNEAQ. The CDR3 length is 13 residues. V lost 3 bases and J 2 bases, leaving 7 bases between the germline ends. The CDR3: CASSFSSQETQYF. DNA of the CDR3: TGTGCCAGCAGCTTCTCCTCTCAAGAGACCCAGTACTTC.

V usage is TRBV9 and J usage is TRBJ1-2, with D unresolved. Trimming shortened V by 4 bases and J by 4 bases, and 11 bases separated the two germline ends. The CDR3 length is 13 residues. Germline CDR1 reads SGDLS; CDR2 reads YYNGEE. The CDR3: CASSPQSGYGYTF. In nucleotides, the CDR3 is TGTGCCAGCAGCCCCCAGTCAGGCTATGGCTACACCTTC.

The J gene is TRBJ2-5, the V gene TRBV12-3 or TRBV12-4; 8 bases are a match to TRBD1. The length of the CDR3 is 14 residues. The ends lost 6 bases at V and 4 bases at J; junction bases unmatched: 7. The CDR3 is CASRDRARRETQYF. The CDR3 nucleotides are TGTGCCAGCAGGGACAGGGCGCGTAGAGAGACCCAGTACTTC.

This clonotype has more than one count but fewer than ten. The chain recombines TRBV7-9 with TRBJ1-2; 8 bases match TRBD1. The germline CDR1 and CDR2 sequences are SEHNR and FQNEAQ (reference sequence). The CDR3 has 15 residues. V shed 5 bases and J 6 bases; nucleotides not matched to a gene: 11. The CDR3 region is CASSPRQGQRDGYTF. CDR3 coding DNA: TGTGCCAGCAGCCCCCGACAGGGGCAAAGGGATGGCTACACCTTC.

This clonotype has only one observation. An end of the junction does not agree with germline; a read error may underlie this. This rearrangement joins TRBV19 to TRBJ1-1; unclear D gene. The V gene's germline CDR1 is LNHDA and CDR2 SQIVND (reference sequence). There are 12 residues in the CDR3. In DNA, the CDR3 is TGTGCCGGTAGGTTCGGAAGGGCTGAAGCTTTCTTT. It yields the protein CAGRFGRAEAFF.

There are a few counts of this clonotype. The V gene is TRBV12-3 or TRBV12-4, the J gene TRBJ2-5; D ambiguous. This CDR3 is 12 amino acids long. Trimming removed 9 bases from V and 5 bases from J, with 13 bases in between. The CDR3 DNA reads TGTGCCAGTGGGGAACTTACGGAGACCCAGTACTTC. Its protein product is CASGELTETQYF.

This sequence joins TRBV2 and TRBJ2-7; D is unclear. Trimming took 8 bases from V and 3 from J, leaving 17 bases between them. CDR1 and CDR2 from the germline V gene are SNHLY and FYNNEI. The CDR3 totals 14 residues. The DNA for the CDR3 is TGTGCCAGCCAGGAAGCCCCGAGAGGCTACGAGCAGTACTTC. Its translation: CASQEAPRGYEQYF. Looking up the rest from reference TRBV2 and TRBJ2-7 gives the full variable domain: EPEVTQTPSHQVTQMGQEVILRCVPISNHLYFYWYRQILGQKVEFLVSFYNNEISEKSEIFDDQFSVERPDGSNFTLKIRSTKLEDSAMYFCASQEAPRGYEQYFGPGTRLTVT.

Only a few counts were recorded for this clonotype. The chain couples TRBV2 to TRBJ2-7; no clear D. Trimming cost V 5 bases and J 6 bases, with 17 bases left between them. The germline V gene encodes CDR1 SNHLY and CDR2 FYNNEI. CDR3 length: 14 amino acids. CDR3 residues: CASSYSYPPLEQYF. For the CDR3, the DNA is TGTGCCAGCAGTTACTCCTACCCGCCTCTCGAGCAGTACTTC.

CDR3 nucleotide sequence: TGTGCCAGCAGCCCCTCGAGGGCAACCAACTACGAGCAGTACTTC. Translated, it gives CASSPSRATNYEQYF. V usage is TRBV7-2 and J usage is TRBJ2-7; D perhaps matches TRBD2 (5 bases). The V and J ends lost 5 bases and 3 bases respectively, with 17 bases between them. This CDR3 region has 15 residues. Germline values: CDR1 SGHTA, CDR2 FQGNSA. Based on the CDR3 plus reference TRBV7-2 and TRBJ2-7, the full variable domain is GAGVSQSPSNKVTEKGKDVELRCDPISGHTALYWYRQSLGQGLEFLIYFQGNSAPDKSGLPSDRFSAERTGGSVSTLTIQRTQQEDSAVYLCASSPSRATNYEQYFGPGTRLTVT.